The 18 T cell receptor beta chains below all came from one sample that was sequenced in a study of blood T cell repertoires in COVID-19. Produced via immunoSEQ multiplex PCR; TCRdb's table is partial and in-frame only. The top ten hold under 4% of the sample, which has 250,000 or so clones, nearly 90% seen once. The sequencing input was peripheral blood. The receptors were sampled from a young man with active or convalescent COVID-19.

The genes are TRBV29-1 and TRBJ1-1; TRBD1 might be the D (5 bases). Trimming took off 3 bases at V and 5 bases at J, with 19 bases between the two ends. Germline V gene lookup returns CDR1 SQVTM and CDR2 ANQGSEA. The CDR3 loop spans 15 amino acids. In nucleotides, the CDR3 is TGCAGCGTTGACGGAGACAGACCGTTGGGGACTGAAGCTTTCTTT. Protein: CSVDGDRPLGTEAFF.

The chain uses TRBV9 and TRBJ2-2, with a weak D call TRBD1 (5 bases). Between the trimmed V and J ends, which lost 0 bases and 5 bases, there was a span of 11 bases. This CDR3 comprises 15 residues. Germline CDR1 reads SGDLS; CDR2 reads YYNGEE. The CDR3 coding sequence is TGTGCCAGCAGCGTAGGGGCAGGGCTTACCGGGGAGCTGTTTTTT. Translation: CASSVGAGLTGELFF. The full variable domain, completed using reference TRBV9 and TRBJ2-2, is DSGVTQTPKHLITATGQRVTLRCSPRSGDLSVYWYQQSLDQGLQFLIQYYNGEERAKGNILERFSAQQFPDLHSELNLSSLELGDSALYFCASSVGAGLTGELFFGEGSRLTVL.

The genes are TRBV6-5 and TRBJ1-1; D might be TRBD1 (6 bases). The germline V gene encodes CDR1 MNHEY and CDR2 SVGAGI. The CDR3 runs to 15 residues. Trimming shortened V by 5 bases and J by 5 bases, and 18 bases separated the two germline ends. The CDR3 sequence is CASSNPPGVVTEAFF. In nucleotides, the CDR3 is TGTGCCAGCAGTAATCCCCCAGGGGTGGTGACTGAAGCTTTCTTT.

The rearrangement uses TRBV9 and TRBJ1-1; D remains ambiguous. The CDR3 length is 15 residues. The V gene's germline CDR1 is SGDLS and CDR2 YYNGEE. Trimming removed 4 bases from V and 4 bases from J, with 17 bases in between. The CDR3, as DNA: TGTGCCAGCAGCTTGTCCGGTGGGCAGCTCACTGAAGCTTTCTTT. Translating gives CASSLSGGQLTEAFF.

This clone was recorded only once. The chain has TRBV15 and TRBJ2-5, with D possibly being TRBD2 (5 bases). The CDR3 loop spans 15 amino acids. With 0 bases removed from V and 3 bases from J, the gap between germline ends came to 11 bases. CDR1 is LNHNV and CDR2 is YYDKDF in the germline V gene (reference sequence). The CDR3 DNA follows: TGTGCCACCAGCAGAGATCTCGGGGTGGAAGAGACCCAGTACTTC. It codes for CATSRDLGVEETQYF.

Only a few counts were recorded for this clone. The V gene is TRBV6-5, the J gene TRBJ1-2, with D maybe TRBD1 (5 bases). The length of the CDR3 is 13 residues. The germline CDR1 and CDR2 sequences are MNHEY and SVGAGI. V dropped 6 bases and J dropped 8 bases, with 16 bases sitting between them. The CDR3 protein is CASRTAQEGGYTF. The CDR3 DNA is TGTGCCAGCAGGACTGCACAGGAGGGAGGCTACACCTTC.

The V gene is TRBV6-1, the J gene TRBJ2-7; 7 bases are shared with TRBD1. V trimming: 3 bases; J trimming: 0 bases; junction bases outside the gene matches: 5. Germline CDR1 and CDR2: MNHNS and SASEGT. The length of the CDR3 is 15 residues. The CDR3 loop reads CASSETGTVSYEQYF. The CDR3 DNA reads TGTGCCAGCAGTGAGACCGGGACAGTCTCCTACGAGCAGTACTTC.

V and J are TRBV5-4 and TRBJ2-7; TRBD1 matches at 10 bases. Germline-derived CDR1 and CDR2 are SGHNT and YYREEE (reference sequence). This CDR3 contains 14 residues. Trimming took 3 bases from V and 2 from J; bases not matched to a gene: 2. The CDR3 here is CASSWGQGTYEQYF. DNA of the CDR3: TGTGCCAGCAGCTGGGGACAGGGGACCTACGAGCAGTACTTC.

The rearrangement uses TRBV9 and TRBJ2-5; 14 nucleotides match TRBD2. V lost 0 bases and J lost 4; bases outside the gene matches: 2. There are 16 residues in the CDR3. CDR1 is SGDLS and CDR2 is YYNGEE in the germline V gene. CDR3 protein: CASSVETSGGVETQYF. In DNA form, the CDR3 reads TGTGCCAGCAGCGTAGAGACTAGCGGGGGGGTAGAGACCCAGTACTTC.

The rearrangement links TRBV7-2 to TRBJ2-1; 10 nucleotides line up with TRBD2. Per the germline V gene, CDR1 is SGHTA and CDR2 is FQGNSA. The CDR3 totals 14 residues. V lost 7 bases, J lost 9 bases, and 9 bases stayed unmatched. The CDR3 DNA reads TGTGCCAGCATCCGACTAGCGGGCTACGGTGAGCAGTTCTTC. Protein sequence: CASIRLAGYGEQFF.

The DNA for the CDR3 is TGTGCCAGCAGCGCACAACTAGCGGGGGGGAACGAGCAGTTCTTC. Translated: CASSAQLAGGNEQFF. The chain uses TRBV13 and TRBJ2-1; 13 bases map to TRBD2. The CDR3 has 15 residues. Germline V gene lookup returns CDR1 PRHDT and CDR2 FYEKMQ (reference sequence). The J segment lost 10 bases and the V segment lost 5 bases, leaving 8 bases of the junction unmatched.

The V gene is TRBV7-2, the J gene TRBJ2-3; 10 positions agree with TRBD2. The trim removed 5 bases at V and 2 bases at J, leaving 13 bases unmatched. CDR1 and CDR2 (germline): SGHTA, FQGNSA. This CDR3 has 18 residues. The CDR3 bases are TGTGCCAGCAGCCCCCTCACGGTAGCGGGGGGCCTCACAGATACGCAGTATTTT. Translating gives CASSPLTVAGGLTDTQYF.

This chain links TRBV7-9 with TRBJ1-2; no clear D gene. This CDR3 has 13 amino acids. The ends were cut back, 1 base at V and 5 bases at J, with 8 bases in the middle. Germline lookup yields CDR1 SEHNR and CDR2 FQNEAQ (reference sequence). The CDR3 bases are TGTGCCAGCAGCTTAGGTCGGGATTATGGCTACACCTTC. Translating it yields CASSLGRDYGYTF. Combining the CDR3 with reference TRBV7-9 and TRBJ1-2 gives the whole variable domain DTGVSQNPRHKITKRGQNVTFRCDPISEHNRLYWYRQTLGQGPEFLTYFQNEAQLEKSRLLSDRFSAERPKGSFSTLEIQRTEQGDSAMYLCASSLGRDYGYTFGSGTRLTVV.

The chain carries TRBV20-1 and TRBJ2-7; tentative D call: TRBD2 (6 bases). In germline, CDR1 is DFQATT, CDR2 SNEGSKA (reference sequence). There are 14 residues in the CDR3. The ends were cut back, 5 bases at V and 0 bases at J, with 14 bases in the middle. Written as DNA, the CDR3 is TGCAGTGCTGGTGGAGGGCAGAGCTCCTACGAGCAGTACTTC. Its protein is CSAGGGQSSYEQYF.

This chain uses TRBV7-2 with TRBJ2-7; maybe TRBD1 (6 bases). Germline V gives CDR1 SGHTA, CDR2 FQGNSA. This CDR3 has 15 residues. V lost 2 bases to trimming and J lost 2 bases, with 13 bases between them. DNA for the CDR3: TGTGCCAGCAGCTTAAGTCCGCAGGGGACCTACGAGCAGTACTTC. This translates into CASSLSPQGTYEQYF. The complete variable domain, with remaining parts taken from reference TRBV7-2 and TRBJ2-7, reads GAGVSQSPSNKVTEKGKDVELRCDPISGHTALYWYRQSLGQGLEFLIYFQGNSAPDKSGLPSDRFSAERTGGSVSTLTIQRTQQEDSAVYLCASSLSPQGTYEQYFGPGTRLTVT.

This clone was picked up one time. The chain carries TRBV27 and TRBJ2-3; 8 nucleotides match TRBD1. The CDR3 is 13 residues long. V was pared by 9 bases and J by 3 bases, with 5 bases of the junction left unmatched. Per the germline V gene, CDR1 is MNHEY and CDR2 is SMNVEV (reference sequence). CDR3 sequence (DNA): TGTGCCAGTAAACGACAGGGGACAGATACGCAGTATTTT. Translation: CASKRQGTDTQYF.

This chain joins TRBV2 and TRBJ2-2, with TRBD2 matching over 8 bases. J gave up 4 bases and V 5 bases, and 6 bases lay outside the gene matches. Germline CDR1 and CDR2: SNHLY and FYNNEI. This CDR3 is built from 15 residues. The CDR3 reads CASSPGLVATGELFF. The CDR3 DNA is TGTGCCAGCAGTCCGGGACTAGTCGCCACCGGGGAGCTGTTTTTT.

This chain links TRBV7-3 with TRBJ2-7; D unclear. Between the trimmed V and J ends, which lost 2 bases and 0 bases, there was a span of 8 bases. CDR3 size: 14 residues. Germline lookup yields CDR1 SGHTA and CDR2 FQGTGA. The CDR3 DNA sequence: TGTGCCAGCAGCTTATCGGTCGGCTCCTACGAGCAGTACTTC. Translating gives CASSLSVGSYEQYF.